A single sample is the source of the 10 T cell receptor beta chains below, sequenced in a study of blood T cell repertoires in COVID-19. Measured with immunoSEQ multiplex PCR; TCRdb has only the in-frame clones, and not every one. The data show 200,000 to 250,000 clones, about 86% seen once. The material sequenced was PBMCs or T cells enriched from blood (not recorded which). Source of these receptors: a woman aged 40 to 50 with acute COVID-19.

The chain is built from TRBV14 and TRBJ2-7; TRBD2 is a possible D gene (5 bases). Trimming took off 1 base at V and 1 base at J, with 20 bases between the two ends. This CDR3 comprises 18 residues. Germline V lookup: CDR1 SGHDN, CDR2 FVKESK. The CDR3 coding sequence is TGTGCCAGCAGCCAAGGGAGAGGGATCACGGTCCGGTCCTACGAGCAGTACTTC. The encoded protein is CASSQGRGITVRSYEQYF. The full variable domain, with the rest looked up from reference TRBV14 and TRBJ2-7, is EAGVTQFPSHSVIEKGQTVTLRCDPISGHDNLYWYRRVMGKEIKFLLHFVKESKQDESGMPNNRFLAERTGGTYSTLKVQPAELEDSGVYFCASSQGRGITVRSYEQYFGPGTRLTVT.

The V gene is TRBV28, the J gene TRBJ1-2; 8 bases fit TRBD1. CDR3 length: 14 residues. Germline-derived CDR1 and CDR2 are MDHEN and SYDVKM. J was trimmed by 3 bases and V by 6 bases; bases with no gene match: 6. The CDR3 here is CASRLTGGDYGYTF. CDR3 DNA: TGTGCCAGCAGGCTTACAGGGGGGGACTATGGCTACACCTTC.

The gene calls are TRBV19 and TRBJ1-2; possible D gene TRBD1, 5 bases. Trimming left V 3 bases short and J 6 bases short, with 17 bases between. Germline V gene lookup returns CDR1 LNHDA and CDR2 SQIVND (reference sequence). This CDR3 has 15 amino acids. CDR3 in amino acids: CASSIPSVGANGYTF. DNA for the CDR3: TGTGCCAGTAGTATCCCCAGTGTTGGGGCTAATGGCTACACCTTC.

This clone has only one observation. The chain is built from TRBV4-1 and TRBJ1-5, with D tentatively TRBD1 (5 bases). From germline, CDR1 is MGHRA and CDR2 YSYEKL. The CDR3 is 13 residues long. Trimming left V 3 bases short and J 4 bases short, with 7 bases between. CDR3 DNA sequence: TGCGCCAGCAGCCAGGGGCTTAATCAGCCCCAGCATTTT. Translating it yields CASSQGLNQPQHF.

The CDR3 reads CASSPGLAGANEQFF. The CDR3 DNA is TGTGCCAGCAGCCCCGGACTAGCGGGCGCCAATGAGCAGTTCTTC. The chain has TRBV28 and TRBJ2-1; 11 nucleotides match TRBD2. Germline assignment: CDR1 MDHEN and CDR2 SYDVKM. The CDR3 has 15 amino acids. J was trimmed by 6 bases and V by 6 bases; bases with no gene match: 7.

V is TRBV30 and J is TRBJ1-1; 8 positions agree with TRBD1. The germline CDR1 and CDR2 sequences are GTSNPN and SVGIG (reference sequence). This CDR3 is 20 amino acids long. The V segment lost 3 bases and the J segment 4 bases; nucleotides outside the gene matches: 25. CDR3: CAWSEGKSDRGGLGTTEAFF. The CDR3 DNA sequence: TGTGCCTGGAGCGAGGGGAAATCCGACAGGGGAGGACTTGGGACCACTGAAGCTTTCTTT.

J is TRBJ2-2 and V is TRBV12-3 or TRBV12-4; tentative D call: TRBD1 (5 bases). The CDR3 is made up of 12 amino acids. Between the trimmed V and J ends, which lost 6 bases and 6 bases, there was a span of 8 bases. CDR3 sequence reads: CASRVGAGELFF. For the CDR3, the DNA is TGTGCCAGCAGGGTAGGGGCCGGGGAGCTGTTTTTT.

Here the CDR3 DNA reads TGTGCCAGTAGTAGGGGGGGAGTAACCGGGGAGCTGTTTTTT. Translation: CASSRGGVTGELFF. The V gene is TRBV19, the J gene TRBJ2-2; the match to TRBD2 covers 7 bases. CDR3 length: 14 residues. Trimming removed 4 bases from V and 5 bases from J; junction bases left unmatched: 4. The germline gives CDR1 LNHDA, CDR2 SQIVND (reference sequence).

The gene calls are TRBV24-1 and TRBJ2-7; tentatively, D is TRBD1 (6 bases). V dropped 3 bases and J dropped 2 bases, with 13 bases sitting between them. This CDR3 is built from 15 residues. The V gene's germline CDR1 is KGHDR and CDR2 SFDVKD. This CDR3 is CATSDTTGSPYEQYF. The CDR3 DNA reads TGTGCCACCAGTGATACTACAGGGAGCCCCTACGAGCAGTACTTC.

The chain has TRBV6-5 and TRBJ1-2; no clear D gene. With 10 bases removed from V and 6 bases from J, the gap between germline ends came to 18 bases. CDR1 and CDR2 from the germline V gene are MNHEY and SVGAGI. This CDR3 contains 13 residues. The CDR3 region is CATAGWGKNGYTF. In DNA form, the CDR3 reads TGTGCCACCGCGGGCTGGGGTAAAAATGGCTACACCTTC.